What follows are 23 T cell receptor beta chains derived from one specimen sequenced in a study of cytomegalovirus exposure and HLA in healthy donors. Vbeta (60) and Jbeta (13) primers were used in the PCR. Repertoires were generated with immunoSEQ multiplex PCR, while TCRdb's copy carries only in-frame clones and drops some. The top ten clones hold 6% to 9.5% of a sample with about 71,000 clones, 65% to 70% of them seen once. Sequenced sample: PBMCs. The source is a man aged 35-49 years in good health and CMV-seropositive.

The rearrangement links TRBV18 to TRBJ1-1, with 9 bases aligning to TRBD1. The CDR3 is 16 residues long. Trimming took 2 bases from V and 4 from J; bases not matched to a gene: 8. In germline, CDR1 is KGHSH, CDR2 LQKENI. The CDR3 region has the DNA TGTGCCAGCTCACCAGACAGGGGGATCCTAGGCACTGAAGCTTTCTTT. The encoded protein is CASSPDRGILGTEAFF. The variable domain in full, completed from reference TRBV18 and TRBJ1-1, reads NAGVMQNPRHLVRRRGQEARLRCSPMKGHSHVYWYRQLPEEGLKFMVYLQKENIIDESGMPKERFSAEFPKEGPSILRIQQVVRGDSAAYFCASSPDRGILGTEAFFGQGTRLTVV.

The chain carries TRBV29-1 and TRBJ1-1; D gene uncertain. Trimming cost V 6 bases and J 1 base, with 12 bases left between them. Germline-derived CDR1 and CDR2 are SQVTM and ANQGSEA. This CDR3 is built from 13 residues. CDR3 residues: CSVASTGNTEAFF. CDR3 bases: TGCAGCGTGGCTTCGACGGGGAACACTGAAGCTTTCTTT.

CDR3 amino acids: CASSSRQEGRRELFF. The CDR3, as DNA: TGTGCCAGCAGCTCCCGACAAGAGGGTCGAAGGGAGCTGTTTTTT. The chain uses TRBV5-6 and TRBJ2-2; tentatively, D is TRBD2 (5 bases). Germline lookup yields CDR1 SGHDT and CDR2 YYEEEE. The CDR3 length is 15 residues. Trimming removed 3 bases at V and 9 bases at J, with 18 bases between.

This clone was seen a handful of times. The J gene is TRBJ2-5, the V gene TRBV15, with D maybe TRBD1 (5 bases). There are 15 residues in the CDR3. V gave up 1 base and J gave up 2 bases, with 11 bases separating them. Looked up from germline, CDR1 is LNHNV and CDR2 is YYDKDF (reference sequence). The CDR3 nucleotides read TGTGCCACCAGCAGAGTGTTCAGGACACAAGAGACCCAGTACTTC. Protein product: CATSRVFRTQETQYF.

The J gene is TRBJ2-7, the V gene TRBV4-1; 7 nucleotides agree with TRBD1. CDR1 is MGHRA and CDR2 is YSYEKL in the germline V gene. With V trimmed by 5 bases and J by 3 bases, 4 bases remained unmatched. CDR3 length: 13 amino acids. The CDR3 coding sequence is TGCGCCAGCAGCAGGCAGGGGGACTACGAGCAGTACTTC. Protein product: CASSRQGDYEQYF.

The chain recombines TRBV5-4 with TRBJ2-1, with D possibly matching TRBD2 (5 bases). The CDR3 consists of 15 residues. CDR1 and CDR2 (germline): SGHNT, YYREEE (reference sequence). The V gene lost 1 base and the J gene lost 0 bases, with 8 bases spanning the gap. CDR3 nucleotides: TGTGCCAGCAGCTTGAGGAGGTCCTCCTACAATGAGCAGTTCTTC. Translation gives CASSLRRSSYNEQFF.

In this sample, this clone turned up a few times. This chain uses TRBV15 with TRBJ2-5; a possible D gene is TRBD2 (6 bases). This CDR3 contains 16 residues. V lost 3 bases and J lost 0, with 14 bases in between. CDR1 is LNHNV and CDR2 is YYDKDF in the germline V gene (reference sequence). CDR3 sequence: CATSSPAGAYQETQYF. The CDR3 nucleotides are TGTGCCACCAGCAGTCCAGCGGGTGCCTACCAAGAGACCCAGTACTTC. Full variable domain (missing parts from reference TRBV15 and TRBJ2-5): DAMVIQNPRYQVTQFGKPVTLSCSQTLNHNVMYWYQQKSSQAPKLLFHYYDKDFNNEADTPDNFQSRRPNTSFCFLDIRSPGLGDTAMYLCATSSPAGAYQETQYFGPGTRLLVL.

The rearrangement joins TRBV9 to TRBJ1-3, with a weak D call TRBD1 (6 bases). Trimming took 4 bases from V and 2 from J, leaving 13 bases between them. Germline CDR1 SGDLS, CDR2 YYNGEE. The CDR3 is 15 amino acids. The CDR3 nucleotides are TGTGCCAGCAGCTCAGTACAGGGTCCTGGAAACACCATATATTTT. It translates to CASSSVQGPGNTIYF.

The V call is TRBV9, the J call TRBJ2-1, with 12 bases matching TRBD1. CDR1 and CDR2 from the germline V gene are SGDLS and YYNGEE. The CDR3 is 16 residues long. V dropped 2 bases and J dropped 8; count of bases not matched to a gene: 8. CDR3 protein: CASSVLGTGGWDEQFF. CDR3 coding DNA: TGTGCCAGCAGCGTCCTGGGGACAGGGGGCTGGGATGAGCAGTTCTTC.

The rearrangement joins TRBV6-1 to TRBJ2-7; 9 positions match TRBD1. Germline CDR1 reads MNHNS; CDR2 reads SASEGT. Trimming removed 2 bases from V and 5 bases from J; junction bases left unmatched: 1. The CDR3 has 13 residues. The CDR3 sequence is CASSERTGDEQYF. For the CDR3, the DNA is TGTGCCAGCAGTGAAAGGACAGGGGACGAGCAGTACTTC.

The table lists this clone with a few counts. This chain links TRBV7-9 with TRBJ1-1; TRBD1 matches 9 bases. Per the germline V gene, CDR1 is SEHNR and CDR2 is FQNEAQ (reference sequence). This CDR3 spans 14 amino acids. The V segment lost 5 bases and the J segment 1 base; nucleotides outside the gene matches: 2. The CDR3 is CASSPGQGNTEAFF. CDR3 bases: TGTGCCAGCAGCCCGGGACAGGGGAACACTGAAGCTTTCTTT.

V usage is TRBV10-3 and J usage is TRBJ1-1; 9 nucleotides match TRBD1. V gave up 4 bases and J gave up 5 bases; unmatched junction bases: 5. The CDR3 has 14 residues. Germline assignment: CDR1 ENHRY and CDR2 SYGVKD. Written as DNA, the CDR3 is TGTGCCATCAGTGGGGACAGGGTCCCGACTGAAGCTTTCTTT. This sequence encodes CAISGDRVPTEAFF.

V and J are TRBV6-5 and TRBJ1-4; 7 positions match TRBD1. Unmatched junction bases numbered 7, after V lost 6 bases and J lost 3 bases. CDR3 length equals 15 residues. CDR1 MNHEY and CDR2 SVGAGI come from the germline V gene. The CDR3 loop is CASRRKGAANEKLFF. CDR3 nucleotide sequence: TGTGCCAGCAGACGAAAGGGGGCGGCTAATGAAAAACTGTTTTTT.

This chain links TRBV5-4 with TRBJ1-2; TRBD1 matches 9 bases. Per the germline V gene, CDR1 is SGHNT and CDR2 is YYREEE (reference sequence). J gave up 7 bases and V 4 bases, and 11 bases lay outside the gene matches. This CDR3 contains 15 residues. The CDR3 reads CASSIESGTGSGYTF. The CDR3 DNA follows: TGTGCCAGCAGCATCGAATCCGGGACAGGGAGTGGCTACACCTTC. Full variable domain (remainder filled in from reference TRBV5-4 and TRBJ1-2): ETGVTQSPTHLIKTRGQQVTLRCSSQSGHNTVSWYQQALGQGPQFIFQYYREEENGRGNFPPRFSGLQFPNYSSELNVNALELDDSALYLCASSIESGTGSGYTFGSGTRLTVV.

This sequence joins TRBV10-3 and TRBJ2-3, with D perhaps matching TRBD1 (5 bases). CDR1 is ENHRY and CDR2 is SYGVKD in the germline V gene. The CDR3 sequence is 14 residues long. Trimming left V 9 bases short and J 0 bases short, with 13 bases between. The CDR3 here is CAIKQDPSTDTQYF. CDR3 coding DNA: TGTGCCATTAAACAGGATCCTAGCACAGATACGCAGTATTTT.

The genes are TRBV5-6 and TRBJ2-5; D possibly corresponds to TRBD1 (5 bases). V lost 6 bases to trimming and J lost 4 bases, with 19 bases between them. The CDR3 consists of 15 residues. CDR1 is SGHDT, CDR2 YYEEEE, per germline. The CDR3 DNA sequence: TGTGCCAGCAACTTATGGTACAGGACGCTAGAGACCCAGTACTTC. This gives the protein CASNLWYRTLETQYF.

The table lists this clone with a few counts. The chain carries TRBV25-1 and TRBJ1-5; unclear D gene. The germline CDR1 and CDR2 sequences are MGHDK and SYGVNS. The CDR3 runs to 14 residues. V dropped 1 base and J dropped 4 bases, with 8 bases sitting between them. CDR3 loop: CASSESRLNQPQHF. CDR3 nucleotides: TGTGCCAGCAGTGAATCCAGGCTTAATCAGCCCCAGCATTTT.

V gene TRBV6-4 combines with J gene TRBJ2-1, with D possibly TRBD2 on 6 matching bases. Trimming stripped 6 bases from V and 6 bases from J, with 24 bases between. This CDR3 contains 17 residues. The germline V gene has CDR1 MRHNA and CDR2 SNTAGT. In nucleotides, the CDR3 is TGTGCCAGCAGCGCACGGGGAGGCGGGGAGAGCCCCAATGAGCAGTTCTTC. This codes for CASSARGGGESPNEQFF.

This clone has a handful of counts. This chain uses TRBV9 with TRBJ1-1; the D is unclear. Trimming took 4 bases from V and 6 from J, leaving 25 bases between them. Germline CDR1 reads SGDLS; CDR2 reads YYNGEE. The CDR3 spans 17 residues. CDR3 protein: CASSTHPINDPRAEAFF. The CDR3 DNA reads as TGTGCCAGCAGCACTCATCCTATTAACGATCCTCGGGCTGAAGCTTTCTTT.

This clone was recorded a few times. In nucleotides, the CDR3 is TGCGCCAGCAGCCCAGGGGCAGGGGAACAGCCCCAGCATTTT. Translation: CASSPGAGEQPQHF. This sequence joins TRBV5-1 and TRBJ1-5, with D maybe TRBD1 (6 bases). CDR3 length: 14 residues. Per germline, CDR1 SGHRS and CDR2 YFSETQ. Trimming stripped 4 bases from V and 7 bases from J, with 15 bases between.

The chain employs TRBV10-3 and TRBJ2-1; 11 bases are a match to TRBD2. Germline CDR1 is ENHRY and CDR2 is SYGVKD. V lost 10 bases to trimming and J lost 7 bases; unmatched junction nucleotides: 9. The CDR3 consists of 14 residues. CDR3 in amino acids: CATRLAGGPNEQFF. CDR3 in DNA: TGTGCCACCCGATTAGCGGGAGGGCCTAATGAGCAGTTCTTC.

The chain links TRBV6-5 to TRBJ2-7; possible D gene TRBD2, 6 bases. The CDR3 loop spans 15 amino acids. Germline-derived CDR1 and CDR2 are MNHEY and SVGAGI. The V end was cut by 0 bases, the J end by 0 bases, with 9 bases between. This chain's CDR3 is CASSYSTGGSYEQYF. The DNA of the CDR3 is TGTGCCAGCAGTTACTCGACCGGGGGCTCCTACGAGCAGTACTTC.

This chain uses TRBV11-3 with TRBJ2-7; 7 bases are a match to TRBD2. Trimming cost V 5 bases and J 4 bases; bases outside gene matches: 8. In germline, CDR1 is SGHNT, CDR2 YENEEA. The CDR3 is 14 residues long. As DNA, the CDR3 is TGTGCCAGCAGCCCCCACGCGGGGGTTTACGAGCAGTACTTC. Protein: CASSPHAGVYEQYF.